These 5 T cell receptor beta chains were all obtained from the same sample, sequenced in a study of identical twins. TCRdb reprocessed the 5' RACE reads with MiXCR, giving one entry per CDR3 protein. The data contain 210,000 or so distinct CDR3 sequences, 15% to 20% of them singletons. This sample also appeared in a second study, on T cells expressing NK-cell markers.

Sample: CD8+ T cells sorted from blood. Source of these receptors: a woman between 18 and 29 years old in good health.

This clonotype was seen a handful of times. V usage is TRBV12-3 or TRBV12-4 and J usage is TRBJ1-1, with D uncertain. V was trimmed by 6 bases and J by 5 bases, leaving 13 bases between them. This CDR3 contains 13 residues. In nucleotides, the CDR3 is TGTGCCAGCAGGGCCTCAGGAGAAACTGAAGCTTTCTTT. Its protein is CASRASGETEAFF.

In this sample, this clonotype turned up a few times. The rearrangement uses TRBV7-8 and TRBJ2-3, with TRBD2 matching 10 bases. Looked up from germline, CDR1 is SGHVS and CDR2 is FQNEAQ. The CDR3 totals 15 residues. Unmatched junction bases numbered 4, after V lost 2 bases and J lost 5 bases. CDR3 nucleotide sequence: TGTGCCAGCAGCTTACTAGCGGGAGTTATAGATACGCAGTATTTT. It specifies CASSLLAGVIDTQYF.

This clonotype came up a few times. This chain uses TRBV2 with TRBJ1-1; unclear D gene. Between the trimmed V and J ends, which lost 4 bases and 7 bases, there was a span of 10 bases. Per germline, CDR1 SNHLY and CDR2 FYNNEI. The CDR3 covers 12 residues. The CDR3 DNA follows: TGTGCCAGCAGTGGGGCAGACTTTGAAGCTTTCTTT. It codes for CASSGADFEAFF.

This chain connects TRBV6-5 to TRBJ2-2; weak D call: TRBD2 (5 bases). This CDR3 has 16 amino acids. V was shortened by 4 bases and J by 1 base, with 13 bases between the two germline ends. From germline, CDR1 is MNHEY and CDR2 SVGAGI. The CDR3 DNA follows: TGTGCCAGCAGTTTCGACGGACTCCGGAACACCGGGGAGCTGTTTTTT. Residues: CASSFDGLRNTGELFF.

The chain uses TRBV4-1 and TRBJ2-3; D is possibly TRBD2 (6 bases). The CDR3 is made up of 16 amino acids. The V gene's germline CDR1 is MGHRA and CDR2 YSYEKL. Trimming removed 4 bases from V and 3 bases from J, with 17 bases in between. CDR3 sequence reads: CASSLPAGGNTDTQYF. The CDR3, as DNA: TGCGCCAGCAGCCTCCCGGCGGGCGGGAATACAGATACGCAGTATTTT.